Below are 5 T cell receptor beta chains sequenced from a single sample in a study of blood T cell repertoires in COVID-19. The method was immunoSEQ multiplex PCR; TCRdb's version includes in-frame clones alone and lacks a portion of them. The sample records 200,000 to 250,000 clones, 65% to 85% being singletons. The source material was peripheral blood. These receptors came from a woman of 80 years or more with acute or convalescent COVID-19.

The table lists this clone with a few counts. In DNA, the CDR3 is TGCGCCAGCAGCTTGGTCGGCAGGGCTGGGGCCAACGTCCTGACTTTC. Its translation is CASSLVGRAGANVLTF. This rearrangement joins TRBV5-1 to TRBJ2-6; D possibly corresponds to TRBD1 (5 bases). The V end lost 0 bases, the J end lost 2 bases, and 9 bases lay between the germline ends. CDR1 and CDR2 (germline): SGHRS, YFSETQ. The CDR3 consists of 16 residues.

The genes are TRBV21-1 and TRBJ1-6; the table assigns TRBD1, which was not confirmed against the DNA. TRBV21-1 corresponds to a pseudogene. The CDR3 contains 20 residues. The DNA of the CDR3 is TGTGCCAGCAGCAAAGTTTCAATAGGCCAGGGGGCAGCAAGAGGTTCACCCCTCCACTTT. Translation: CASSKVSIGQGAARGSPLHF.

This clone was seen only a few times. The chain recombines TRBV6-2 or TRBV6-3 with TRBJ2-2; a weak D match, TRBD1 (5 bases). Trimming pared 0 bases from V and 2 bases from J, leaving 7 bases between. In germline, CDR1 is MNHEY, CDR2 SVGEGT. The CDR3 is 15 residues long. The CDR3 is CASSYSTVNTGELFF. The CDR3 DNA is TGTGCCAGCAGTTACTCGACAGTTAACACCGGGGAGCTGTTTTTT.

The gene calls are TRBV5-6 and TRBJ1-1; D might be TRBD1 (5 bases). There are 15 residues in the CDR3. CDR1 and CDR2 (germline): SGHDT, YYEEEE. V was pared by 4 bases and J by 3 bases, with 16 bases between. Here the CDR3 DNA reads TGTGCCAGCAGCAAGGGACTCGGCGCCTACACTGAAGCTTTCTTT. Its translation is CASSKGLGAYTEAFF.

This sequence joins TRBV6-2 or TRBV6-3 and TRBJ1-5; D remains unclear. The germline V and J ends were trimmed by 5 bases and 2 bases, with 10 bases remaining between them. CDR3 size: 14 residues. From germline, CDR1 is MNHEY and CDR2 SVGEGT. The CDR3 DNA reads TGTGCCAGCAGTAAAGATACGGGCAATCAGCCCCAGCATTTT. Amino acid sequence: CASSKDTGNQPQHF.